One sample yielded the 12 T cell receptor beta chains listed below, sequenced in a study of radiation and T cells in renal cell carcinoma. Profiled with immunoSEQ multiplex PCR; TCRdb holds only in-frame clones, not every one. The data contain 100,000 to 150,000 clones, roughly four fifths of them singletons. The time point was: blood 2 weeks post-SBRT. Described treatment: 15 Gy SBRT to primary tumor, nephrectomy 4 weeks later. The sequencing used blood, collected from a patient whose treatment included radiotherapy and nephrectomy. All receptors derive from a man aged 50 to 59 with renal cell carcinoma.

CDR3 coding DNA: TGTGCCAGCAGTCTCGGACTAGCGGGGCGCTACAATGAGCAGTTCTTC. Its translation is CASSLGLAGRYNEQFF. This rearrangement joins TRBV27 to TRBJ2-1, with 12 bases aligning to TRBD2. The V and J ends lost 5 bases and 3 bases, in that order; junction bases with no gene match: 5. In germline, CDR1 is MNHEY, CDR2 SMNVEV (reference sequence). This CDR3 has 16 amino acids.

On this clone itself: In the same sample, other DNA sequences code for this CDR3. The gene calls are TRBV6-5 and TRBJ2-5; D gene ambiguous. The V end was cut by 2 bases, the J end by 4 bases, with 5 bases between. The CDR3 contains 12 residues. In germline, CDR1 is MNHEY, CDR2 SVGAGI. The CDR3 coding sequence is TGTGCCAGCAGTTACCGAGGAGAGACCCAGTACTTC. This translates into CASSYRGETQYF.

V gene TRBV5-4 combines with J gene TRBJ2-5; tentatively, D is TRBD1 (6 bases). This CDR3 is 14 amino acids long. Deletions cut 2 bases from V and 2 bases from J, with 10 bases between. Looked up from germline, CDR1 is SGHNT and CDR2 is YYREEE (reference sequence). CDR3 in DNA: TGTGCCAGCAGCTTACCCGGACAGCAAGAGACCCAGTACTTC. Translated: CASSLPGQQETQYF.

This clone has a handful of counts. The chain links TRBV27 to TRBJ2-3; D not resolved. Deletions cut 6 bases from V and 2 bases from J, with 21 bases between. The CDR3 is made up of 17 amino acids. Per germline, CDR1 MNHEY and CDR2 SMNVEV (reference sequence). For the CDR3, the DNA is TGTGCCAGCAGCCCTAGTGGGGTGGCCGGGCCCACAGATACGCAGTATTTT. Residues: CASSPSGVAGPTDTQYF.

This rearrangement joins TRBV5-1 to TRBJ2-2; D unresolved. Germline V gene lookup returns CDR1 SGHRS and CDR2 YFSETQ. The CDR3 is made up of 13 amino acids. The V end lost 0 bases, the J end lost 7 bases, and 7 bases lay between the germline ends. CDR3 nucleotide sequence: TGCGCCAGCAGCTTGGCCGAGCTCGGGGAGCTGTTTTTT. It yields the protein CASSLAELGELFF.

This chain joins TRBV7-2 and TRBJ2-7; TRBD1 or TRBD2 may be the D gene (5 bases each). Germline values: CDR1 SGHTA, CDR2 FQGNSA. The CDR3 is made up of 14 amino acids. The V gene lost 5 bases and the J gene lost 0 bases, with 11 bases spanning the gap. CDR3 sequence: CASSRDLSSYEQYF. The CDR3 DNA sequence: TGTGCCAGCAGCCGGGACCTAAGCTCCTACGAGCAGTACTTC.

This clone occurred once. The genes are TRBV5-8 and TRBJ2-1, with 9 bases fitting TRBD2. This CDR3 spans 14 amino acids. V lost 9 bases to trimming and J lost 4 bases; unmatched junction nucleotides: 8. Germline CDR1 SGHTS, CDR2 YDEGEE. CDR3 DNA sequence: TGTGCCACTACCAGACTAGCGGAGTACAATGAGCAGTTCTTC. Translated, it gives CATTRLAEYNEQFF.

The chain joins TRBV5-1 to TRBJ2-2; D is unclear. Trimming removed 4 bases at V and 5 bases at J, with 12 bases between. The CDR3 sequence is 14 residues long. Per germline, CDR1 SGHRS and CDR2 YFSETQ. DNA for the CDR3: TGCGCCAGCAGCGGTGGACGGTCTACCGGGGAGCTGTTTTTT. Translated, it gives CASSGGRSTGELFF.

This chain connects TRBV6-5 to TRBJ2-7, with TRBD1 matching 8 bases. CDR3 size: 15 residues. Germline assignment: CDR1 MNHEY and CDR2 SVGAGI. V shed 6 bases and J 0 bases; nucleotides not matched to a gene: 7. The CDR3 DNA reads TGTGCCAGCAGAGTAAATGGACAGGGCTCCTACGAGCAGTACTTC. Amino acid sequence: CASRVNGQGSYEQYF.

Here the CDR3 reads CASSVPGGNTGELFF. In nucleotides, the CDR3 is TGTGCCAGCAGTGTACCAGGGGGGAACACCGGGGAGCTGTTTTTT. The gene calls are TRBV6-6 and TRBJ2-2; 7 positions agree with TRBD1. This CDR3 has 15 residues. V dropped 5 bases and J dropped 1; count of bases not matched to a gene: 4. Germline loops: CDR1 MNHNY, CDR2 SVGAGI (reference sequence).

The chain joins TRBV7-9 to TRBJ2-4; D gene ambiguous. Germline CDR1 and CDR2: SEHNR and FQNEAQ (reference sequence). The germline V and J ends were trimmed by 10 bases and 8 bases, with 12 bases remaining between them. The length of the CDR3 is 11 residues. CDR3 bases: TGTGCCATCCTAAAACGGGACATTCAGTACTTC. It specifies CAILKRDIQYF.

This chain connects TRBV30 to TRBJ2-2; either TRBD1 or TRBD2 may fit D (7 bases each). V lost 2 bases and J lost 9, with 19 bases in between. Per the germline V gene, CDR1 is GTSNPN and CDR2 is SVGIG (reference sequence). CDR3 length equals 15 residues. CDR3 protein: CAWSRPGGAPRELFF. The DNA for the CDR3 is TGTGCCTGGAGTAGACCAGGGGGGGCCCCCCGGGAGCTGTTTTTT.